The present TCR beta chain was sequenced within a study of molecular identifiers for immune sequencing clone quantification. Study-wide background: Replicates partitioned RNA from around 20,000 or 100,000 naive CD8 cells into five parts, sequencing four. Study-level results: Among effectors, clones above 20 RNA copies held over 98% of molecules; among naive cells, under 1%.

To note about this clonotype: Antigen specificity is unknown.

Previously published methods and listed TCR primers were used for the bulk TCR libraries. TCRdb itself ran the PCR reads through MiXCR, one entry per CDR3 protein. The repertoire includes 300,000 to 400,000 distinct CDR3 sequences, roughly a quarter of them detected once, and about 0.7% sits in the top ten. Per germline, CDR1 LGHNA and CDR2 YSLEER. Trimming removed 4 bases at V and 0 bases at J, with 13 bases between. CDR3 length equals 16 residues. The rearrangement uses TRBV4-3 and TRBJ1-3, with D perhaps TRBD1 (5 bases). The TCR originated in a human donor in good health. Some libraries in this study had Jurkat cell RNA spiked in. The sample taken for sequencing was naive CD8+ T cells from blood, with Jurkat cell RNA spiked in. This sample's subset: FACS-sorted CD8+CD4-CCR7+CD45RA+ naive T cells. CDR3 residues: CASSLRGRFSGNTIYF. In nucleotides, the CDR3 is TGCGCCAGCAGCCTCCGGGGGAGGTTCTCTGGAAACACCATATATTTT.